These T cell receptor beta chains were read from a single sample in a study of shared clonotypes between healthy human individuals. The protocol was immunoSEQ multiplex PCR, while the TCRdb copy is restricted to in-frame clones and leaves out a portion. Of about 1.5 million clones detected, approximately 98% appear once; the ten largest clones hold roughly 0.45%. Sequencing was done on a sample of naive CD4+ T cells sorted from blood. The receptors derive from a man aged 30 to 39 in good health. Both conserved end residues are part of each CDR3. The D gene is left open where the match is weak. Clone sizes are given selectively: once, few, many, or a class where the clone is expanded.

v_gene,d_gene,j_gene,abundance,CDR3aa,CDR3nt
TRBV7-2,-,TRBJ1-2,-,CASSLASDYTVYGYTF,TGTGCCAGCAGCTTAGCGTCGGATTACACAGTCTATGGCTACACCTTC
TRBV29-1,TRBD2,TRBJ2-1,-,CSGTGTSGTIQGFNQFF,TGCAGCGGAACCGGGACTAGCGGGACCATCCAGGGTTTTAATCAGTTCTTC
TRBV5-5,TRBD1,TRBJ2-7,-,CASSPQGQGSYEQYF,TGTGCCAGCAGCCCGCAGGGACAGGGATCCTACGAGCAGTACTTC
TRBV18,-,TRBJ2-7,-,CASSSLSLDRSFDEQYF,TGTGCCAGCTCCTCCCTATCGCTGGACCGGAGTTTTGACGAGCAGTACTTC
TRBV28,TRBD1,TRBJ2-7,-,CASSPRDRGLGEQYF,TGTGCCAGCAGCCCACGGGACAGGGGGCTTGGCGAGCAGTACTTC
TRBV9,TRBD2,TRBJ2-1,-,CASSVAILGLDNEQFF,TGTGCCAGCAGCGTAGCTATCTTAGGACTAGACAATGAGCAGTTCTTC
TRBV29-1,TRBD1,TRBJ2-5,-,CSVEVVGRTGVTQYF,TGCAGCGTTGAAGTTGTCGGCAGGACAGGGGTGACCCAGTACTTC
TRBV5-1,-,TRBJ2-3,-,CASSSRGGTDTQYF,TGCGCCAGCAGCTCTCGCGGGGGCACAGATACGCAGTATTTT
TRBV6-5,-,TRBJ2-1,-,CASRKTGRDEQFF,TGTGCCAGCAGGAAGACAGGGAGGGACGAGCAGTTCTTC
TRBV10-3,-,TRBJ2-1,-,CAISEVPSNNEQFF,TGTGCCATCAGTGAGGTGCCCTCTAACAATGAGCAGTTCTTC
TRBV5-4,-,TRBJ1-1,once,CASSLDTGTFTEAFF,TGTGCCAGCAGCTTGGACACGGGGACCTTCACTGAAGCTTTCTTT
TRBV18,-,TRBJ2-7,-,CASSPPSRGEQYF,TGTGCCAGCTCACCACCCTCGAGGGGAGAGCAGTACTTC
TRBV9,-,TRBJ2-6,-,CASSVENGANVLTF,TGTGCCAGCAGCGTAGAGAATGGGGCCAACGTCCTGACTTTC
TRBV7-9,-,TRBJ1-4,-,CASSSSGVRAKLFF,TGTGCCAGCAGCTCCTCAGGGGTGCGGGCAAAACTGTTTTTT
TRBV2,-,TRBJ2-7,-,CASSEGVMSTYEQYF,TGTGCCAGCAGTGAAGGGGTAATGTCCACTTACGAGCAGTACTTC
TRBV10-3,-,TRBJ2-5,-,CAISRASMSETQYF,TGTGCCATCAGTCGGGCGTCTATGAGTGAGACCCAGTACTTC
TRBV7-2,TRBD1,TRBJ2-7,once,CASRRTGGLNEQYF,TGTGCCAGCAGACGGACAGGAGGCTTGAACGAGCAGTACTTC
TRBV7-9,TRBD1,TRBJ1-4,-,CASSLGAGGSNEKLFF,TGTGCCAGCAGCTTAGGCGCAGGGGGCAGTAATGAAAAACTGTTTTTT
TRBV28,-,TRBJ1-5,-,CASSFRGGQPQHF,TGTGCCAGCAGTTTCCGGGGTGGGCAGCCCCAGCATTTT
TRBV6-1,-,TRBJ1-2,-,CASNSQVHGYTF,TGTGCCAGCAATTCCCAGGTTCATGGCTACACCTTC
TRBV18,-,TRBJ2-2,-,CASSPPVHDYTGELFF,TGTGCCAGCTCACCACCGGTCCACGATTACACCGGGGAGCTGTTTTTT
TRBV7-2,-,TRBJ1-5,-,CASSPDGGRPQHF,TGTGCCAGCAGCCCGGACGGAGGGCGGCCCCAGCATTTT
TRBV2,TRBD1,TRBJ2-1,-,CASSWTGEGNEQFF,TGTGCCAGCAGTTGGACAGGGGAGGGCAATGAGCAGTTCTTC
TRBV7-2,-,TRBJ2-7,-,CASSLGGAGLTYEQYF,TGTGCCAGCAGCTTAGGCGGGGCGGGTCTTACCTACGAGCAGTACTTC
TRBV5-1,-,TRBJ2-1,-,CASSLGNEQFF,TGCGCCAGCAGCTTGGGCAATGAGCAGTTCTTC
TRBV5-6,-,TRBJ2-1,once,CASSFRVIGVRAFF,TGTGCCAGCAGCTTCAGGGTTATCGGGGTTCGTGCGTTCTTC
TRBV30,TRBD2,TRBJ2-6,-,CAWSSTSGGSGANVLTF,TGTGCCTGGAGTTCGACTAGCGGGGGCTCTGGGGCCAACGTCCTGACTTTC
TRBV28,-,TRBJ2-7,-,CASSHGTLREQYF,TGTGCCAGCAGCCATGGCACCCTTCGGGAGCAGTACTTC
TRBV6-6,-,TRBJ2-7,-,CASSSAYEQYF,TGTGCCAGCAGTTCGGCCTACGAGCAGTACTTC
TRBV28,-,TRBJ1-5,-,CASSLGQFNQPQHF,TGTGCCAGCAGTCTCGGACAGTTCAATCAGCCCCAGCATTTT
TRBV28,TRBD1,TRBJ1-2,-,CASSLPRTGGYGYTF,TGTGCCAGCAGTTTACCTCGGACAGGGGGCTATGGCTACACCTTC
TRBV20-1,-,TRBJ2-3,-,CSAIRGVTQYF,TGCAGTGCCATCAGGGGGGTTACGCAGTATTTT
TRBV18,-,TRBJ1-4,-,CASSPLADEKLFF,TGTGCCAGCTCACCACTCGCAGATGAAAAACTGTTTTTT
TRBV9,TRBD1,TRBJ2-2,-,CASSAADRDRSGELFF,TGTGCCAGCAGCGCCGCGGACAGGGATAGGTCCGGGGAGCTGTTTTTT
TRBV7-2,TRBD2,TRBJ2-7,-,CASSRLAGDNYEQYF,TGTGCCAGCAGCCGACTAGCGGGGGATAACTACGAGCAGTACTTC
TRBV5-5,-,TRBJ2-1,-,CASSLAVGYNEQFF,TGTGCCAGCAGCTTGGCTGTAGGGTACAATGAGCAGTTCTTC
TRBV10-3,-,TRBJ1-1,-,CAISEEGTTEAFF,TGTGCCATCAGTGAGGAGGGGACCACTGAAGCTTTCTTT
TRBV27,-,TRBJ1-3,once,CASSRVGMSTGNTIYF,TGTGCCAGCAGTCGGGTAGGGATGAGTACTGGAAACACCATATATTTT
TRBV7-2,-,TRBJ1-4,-,CASSLVLGEKLFF,TGTGCCAGCAGCTTAGTCCTGGGGGAAAAACTGTTTTTT
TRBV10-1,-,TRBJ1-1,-,CASSSRGATEAFF,TGCGCCAGCAGTTCTCGGGGGGCCACTGAAGCTTTCTTT
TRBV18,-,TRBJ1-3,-,CASSPPSASSGNTIYF,TGTGCCAGCTCACCACCGTCAGCCTCATCTGGAAACACCATATATTTT
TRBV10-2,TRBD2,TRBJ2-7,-,CASSAASRSAGPFGLAFYEQYF,TGCGCCAGCAGCGCTGCATCCAGGAGCGCCGGTCCTTTTGGACTAGCGTTCTACGAGCAGTACTTC
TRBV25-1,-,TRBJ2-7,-,CASSWGSEQYF,TGTGCCAGCAGTTGGGGTTCCGAGCAGTACTTC